The 30 T cell receptor beta chains below were found in one sample sequenced in a study of blood T cells in healthy people across ages. A second 7 to 11 cycle PCR used barcoded and J-beta primers. TCRdb re-derived calls from the 5' RACE reads in MiXCR, one entry per CDR3 protein. The sample gives more than 800,000 distinct CDR3 sequences, around 45% of which show up once; approximately 20% is in the top ten. Sequencing used blood. Receptors originate from a woman between 55 and 75 years old in good health.

This clonotype was detected many times. The genes are TRBV5-1 and TRBJ1-5; possible D gene TRBD1, 5 bases. The CDR3 totals 15 residues. Per germline, CDR1 SGHRS and CDR2 YFSETQ. V was pared by 0 bases and J by 7 bases, with 14 bases between. CDR3 in amino acids: CASSLDRSSGQPQHF. In DNA, the CDR3 is TGCGCCAGCAGCTTGGACAGGTCCTCAGGGCAGCCCCAGCATTTT.

There are a few counts of this clonotype. The rearrangement links TRBV5-1 to TRBJ2-1; D may be TRBD1 or TRBD2 (5 bases each). This CDR3 is 17 amino acids long. CDR1 and CDR2 (germline): SGHRS, YFSETQ. V lost 4 bases to trimming and J lost 1 base, with 18 bases between them. The CDR3 nucleotides read TGCGCCAGCAGCGGGGGAGTCAGGGTGGGGTCCTACAATGAGCAGTTCTTC. Translated, it gives CASSGGVRVGSYNEQFF.

This clonotype appeared a few times. The chain is built from TRBV12-3 or TRBV12-4 and TRBJ2-7; no firm D call. This CDR3 is built from 14 residues. Trimming pared 6 bases from V and 6 bases from J, leaving 18 bases between. CDR3 nucleotide sequence: TGTGCCAGCAGGCCCCGGGCCTCCGAACTCGAGCAGTACTTC. Translated: CASRPRASELEQYF.

V gene TRBV15 combines with J gene TRBJ1-2; D is undetermined. The CDR3 has 16 amino acids. Germline V gives CDR1 LNHNV, CDR2 YYDKDF (reference sequence). V lost 0 bases to trimming and J lost 4 bases, with 15 bases between them. For the CDR3, the DNA is TGTGCCACCAGCAGAGATCCGGGAGTCCCTCTCTATGGCTACACCTTC. This sequence encodes CATSRDPGVPLYGYTF.

A single count supports this clonotype. The chain carries TRBV4-2 and TRBJ2-1; D is undetermined. Germline CDR1 reads LGHNA; CDR2 reads YNFKEQ. V lost 0 bases to trimming and J lost 7 bases, with 13 bases between them. The CDR3 is made up of 15 amino acids. The CDR3 DNA reads as TGTGCCAGCAGCCAAGATTCATCGTACTTGAATGAGCAGTTCTTC. Protein product: CASSQDSSYLNEQFF.

The chain couples TRBV10-3 to TRBJ2-6; 9 bases map to TRBD2. J lost 0 bases, V lost 2 bases, and 5 bases had no gene match. Germline CDR1 is ENHRY and CDR2 is SYGVKD. The CDR3 spans 18 residues. CDR3 residues: CAISEGSGRISGANVLTF. For the CDR3, the DNA is TGTGCCATCAGTGAGGGTAGCGGGAGAATCTCTGGGGCCAACGTCCTGACTTTC.

This clonotype was observed a few times. This chain uses TRBV30 with TRBJ2-6, with TRBD2 as a possible D gene (6 bases). Trimming stripped 0 bases from V and 4 bases from J, with 13 bases between. Germline CDR1 reads GTSNPN; CDR2 reads SVGIG (reference sequence). The length of the CDR3 is 16 residues. The CDR3 region has the DNA TGTGCCTGGAGTGTACCGCGGGGATCCGGGGCCAACGTCCTGACTTTC. Translated: CAWSVPRGSGANVLTF.

The chain has TRBV9 and TRBJ2-1, with TRBD2 matching 9 bases. Looked up from germline, CDR1 is SGDLS and CDR2 is YYNGEE. The CDR3 covers 18 residues. V shed 1 base, J shed 5 bases, and the junction held 13 bases outside the gene matches. The chain's CDR3 is CASSVTPISGSINNEQFF. CDR3 coding DNA: TGTGCCAGCAGCGTAACCCCTATTAGCGGGAGCATCAACAATGAGCAGTTCTTC.

This chain uses TRBV20-1 with TRBJ2-1, with D uncertain. CDR3 size: 15 residues. V gave up 0 bases and J gave up 0 bases, with 9 bases separating them. Germline V CDR1 and CDR2: DFQATT, SNEGSKA (reference sequence). The DNA of the CDR3 is TGCAGTGCTAGAGAGGTAGCCAGCTCCTACAATGAGCAGTTCTTC. This gives the protein CSAREVASSYNEQFF.

The CDR3 reads CASSFGRTSSYNEQFF. CDR3 nucleotides: TGCGCCAGCAGCTTCGGACGTACGAGCTCCTACAATGAGCAGTTCTTC. The V and J genes are TRBV5-1 and TRBJ2-1; no clear D. The CDR3 spans 16 residues. Per the germline V gene, CDR1 is SGHRS and CDR2 is YFSETQ. The V end was cut by 2 bases, the J end by 0 bases, with 12 bases between.

This sequence joins TRBV4-2 and TRBJ2-3; 13 bases agree with TRBD2. With 0 bases clipped from V and 4 bases from J, the junction kept 16 bases outside the gene matches. This CDR3 contains 21 residues. Per germline, CDR1 LGHNA and CDR2 YNFKEQ. CDR3 DNA: TGTGCCAGCAGCCAAGACTTCGGACAGAAGGGACTAGCGGGAAGGGCAGATACGCAGTATTTT. Translating it yields CASSQDFGQKGLAGRADTQYF.

The rearrangement links TRBV4-2 to TRBJ2-5; possible D gene TRBD2, 6 bases. V shed 0 bases and J shed 11 bases, with 16 bases lying between them. This CDR3 region has 14 residues. Germline CDR1 and CDR2: LGHNA and YNFKEQ. DNA of the CDR3: TGTGCCAGCAGCCAAGACGGTGGGGGGAATGAGCAGTACTTC. The encoded protein is CASSQDGGGNEQYF.

This clonotype was found many times. The chain uses TRBV6-6 and TRBJ2-7, with D possibly matching TRBD2 (5 bases). CDR1 is MNHNY and CDR2 is SVGAGI in the germline V gene (reference sequence). The CDR3 has 13 residues. V was clipped by 0 bases and J by 7 bases, with 10 bases between them. Here the CDR3 reads CASSYSWSGEQYF. CDR3 bases: TGTGCCAGCAGTTACTCATGGTCGGGGGAGCAGTACTTC.

The chain joins TRBV5-1 to TRBJ2-3, with TRBD1 matching over 7 bases. The CDR3 contains 13 residues. Per germline, CDR1 SGHRS and CDR2 YFSETQ. The V and J ends lost 0 bases and 7 bases, in that order; junction bases with no gene match: 2. CDR3 in amino acids: CASSLARGYTQYF. In DNA, the CDR3 is TGCGCCAGCAGCTTGGCCAGGGGGTATACGCAGTATTTT.

V usage is TRBV28 and J usage is TRBJ1-2, with 7 positions matching TRBD1. Germline V gene data show CDR1 as MDHEN and CDR2 as SYDVKM. Trimming at V came to 10 bases and at J to 6 bases, leaving 5 bases not matched to a gene. This CDR3 comprises 11 residues. The CDR3 loop is CATDRADGYTF. For the CDR3, the DNA is TGTGCCACCGACAGGGCGGATGGCTACACCTTC.

The chain recombines TRBV21-1 with TRBJ2-7; the table calls TRBD1, which could not be checked here. TRBV21-1 is designated a pseudogene. This CDR3 has 17 residues. This CDR3 is CASSIDSSGSPSYEQYF. In DNA form, the CDR3 reads TGTGCCAGCAGCATTGACAGTTCAGGTTCCCCGTCCTACGAGCAGTACTTC.

V gene TRBV15 combines with J gene TRBJ2-7, with TRBD1 matching over 11 bases. CDR1 and CDR2 (germline): LNHNV, YYDKDF (reference sequence). Trimming at V came to 1 base and at J to 4 bases, leaving 0 bases not matched to a gene. This CDR3 contains 14 residues. CDR3 sequence reads: CATSRGDRGYEQYF. CDR3 sequence (DNA): TGTGCCACCAGCAGAGGGGACAGGGGGTACGAGCAGTACTTC.

Ten or more counts support this clonotype. The rearrangement uses TRBV2 and TRBJ1-4, with TRBD1 matching over 7 bases. Trimming removed 6 bases from V and 8 bases from J; junction bases left unmatched: 9. The germline gives CDR1 SNHLY, CDR2 FYNNEI. This CDR3 is 14 amino acids long. The CDR3 spells CASRTGQRGEKLFF. The CDR3 DNA is TGTGCCAGCAGAACGGGACAGCGAGGAGAAAAACTGTTTTTT.

This clonotype occurred a few times. The chain is built from TRBV7-6 and TRBJ2-4, with 11 bases aligning to TRBD2. This CDR3 is 16 amino acids long. Germline CDR1 SGHVS, CDR2 FNYEAQ. The V and J ends lost 5 bases and 6 bases, in that order; junction bases with no gene match: 9. The CDR3 protein is CASSRDPGLAGNIQYF. CDR3 bases: TGTGCCAGCAGCCGAGACCCCGGACTAGCGGGAAACATTCAGTACTTC.

The table lists this clonotype with a few counts. The V call is TRBV27, the J call TRBJ1-5, with D unclear. Germline CDR1 MNHEY, CDR2 SMNVEV (reference sequence). The CDR3 covers 14 residues. Trimming removed 6 bases at V and 2 bases at J, with 11 bases between. The CDR3 spells CASSFGDGNQPQHF. The CDR3 region has the DNA TGTGCCAGCAGCTTCGGGGATGGCAATCAGCCCCAGCATTTT.

This clonotype came up once. CDR3 loop: CASSGRTGAVNEQFF. CDR3 coding DNA: TGTGCCAGCAGTGGGCGGACGGGAGCGGTAAATGAGCAGTTCTTC. J is TRBJ2-1 and V is TRBV25-1; weak D call: TRBD2 (6 bases). CDR3 length: 15 amino acids. Germline CDR1 MGHDK, CDR2 SYGVNS. V was pared by 4 bases and J by 7 bases, with 17 bases between.

This clonotype turned up a few times. The chain carries TRBV11-1 and TRBJ2-3, with TRBD2 matching over 7 bases. The V segment lost 1 base and the J segment 4 bases; nucleotides outside the gene matches: 8. The CDR3 has 16 amino acids. CDR1 is SGHAT and CDR2 is FQDESV in the germline V gene (reference sequence). CDR3 protein: CASSLGAGAPPDTQYF. The CDR3 region has the DNA TGTGCCAGCAGCTTAGGGGCGGGAGCACCGCCAGATACGCAGTATTTT.

The V and J genes are TRBV6-6 and TRBJ2-5; D perhaps matches TRBD2 (5 bases). Trimming pared 6 bases from V and 2 bases from J, leaving 10 bases between. CDR1 is MNHNY and CDR2 is SVGAGI in the germline V gene (reference sequence). The length of the CDR3 is 13 residues. This CDR3 reads CASRESGQETQYF. CDR3 nucleotide sequence: TGTGCCAGCAGGGAGTCGGGACAAGAGACCCAGTACTTC.

The rearrangement links TRBV10-3 to TRBJ2-7; perhaps TRBD1 as D (6 bases). V lost 6 bases, J lost 3 bases, and 15 bases lay in between. Germline CDR1 is ENHRY and CDR2 is SYGVKD. This CDR3 has 14 residues. The CDR3 here is CAIRTTGSLYEQYF. For the CDR3, the DNA is TGTGCCATCAGAACGACAGGATCCCTCTACGAGCAGTACTTC.

The chain joins TRBV27 to TRBJ2-3; 9 nucleotides agree with TRBD2. Trimming at V came to 3 bases and at J to 1 base, leaving 5 bases not matched to a gene. The V gene's germline CDR1 is MNHEY and CDR2 SMNVEV (reference sequence). The CDR3 is 16 residues long. The CDR3 DNA reads TGTGCCAGCAGTTTCTACTGGACTAGCGGCACAGATACGCAGTATTTT. It encodes CASSFYWTSGTDTQYF.

The V call is TRBV7-6, the J call TRBJ2-1; possibly TRBD1 for D (5 bases). This CDR3 has 13 amino acids. The germline V and J ends were trimmed by 6 bases and 7 bases, with 13 bases remaining between them. Germline lookup yields CDR1 SGHVS and CDR2 FNYEAQ. The CDR3 sequence: CASSPGSPNEQFF. The DNA of the CDR3 is TGTGCCAGCAGTCCAGGGTCACCTAATGAGCAGTTCTTC. The whole variable domain, filled in from reference TRBV7-6 and TRBJ2-1, reads GAGVSQSPRYKVTKRGQDVALRCDPISGHVSLYWYRQALGQGPEFLTYFNYEAQQDKSGLPNDRFSAERPEGSISTLTIQRTEQRDSAMYRCASSPGSPNEQFFGPGTRLTVL.

There are a few counts of this clonotype. V usage is TRBV6-5 and J usage is TRBJ1-6; unclear D gene. Germline values: CDR1 MNHEY, CDR2 SVGAGI. Trimming removed 5 bases from V and 7 bases from J, with 12 bases in between. CDR3 size: 14 residues. The CDR3 here is CASSQTPKNSPLHF. The CDR3 DNA is TGTGCCAGCAGTCAAACCCCGAAGAATTCACCCCTCCACTTT.

J is TRBJ1-4 and V is TRBV20-1, with 11 nucleotides matching TRBD1. Trimming removed 3 bases from V and 7 bases from J; junction bases left unmatched: 4. Looked up from germline, CDR1 is DFQATT and CDR2 is SNEGSKA (reference sequence). The CDR3 has 14 amino acids. CDR3 in DNA: TGCAGTGCTAGGGACAGGGGGCGAAGTGAAAAACTGTTTTTT. Amino acid sequence: CSARDRGRSEKLFF.

CDR3 amino acids: CSAIAGGFNEQFF. The CDR3 nucleotides are TGCAGTGCTATAGCGGGAGGTTTCAATGAGCAGTTCTTC. The chain employs TRBV20-1 and TRBJ2-1; 10 positions match TRBD2. Germline V lookup: CDR1 DFQATT, CDR2 SNEGSKA (reference sequence). This CDR3 contains 13 residues. J lost 6 bases, V lost 4 bases, and 3 bases had no gene match.

Turning to this clonotype: One junction end does not reproduce the germline sequence, and a read error may be involved. This rearrangement joins TRBV6-5 to TRBJ2-1; D not resolved. CDR1 is MNHEY, CDR2 SVGAGI, per germline. The CDR3 covers 15 residues. Here the CDR3 reads CASSQTPNSYNGQFF. CDR3 nucleotides: TGTGCCAGCAGCCAGACTCCGAACTCCTACAATGGGCAGTTCTTC.